Listed below are T cell receptor beta chains from one sample, sequenced in a study of identical twins. TCRdb re-analysed the 5' RACE reads in MiXCR, keeping a single row per CDR3 protein. The sample carries 1.5 million to 2 million distinct CDR3 sequences, more than 30% recorded once. Input material: cord blood. The receptors come from a newborn girl in good health. The CDR3 runs from the conserved cysteine through the conserved F or W. The D gene is left open where the match is weak. Clone size, where shown, is once, few, many, or a class for clones that have expanded.

NA	TRBV20-1	TRBJ2-1	NA	TGCAGTGCTAGCGGGAGAACCCCCAATGAGCAGTTCTTC	CSASGRTPNEQFF
TRBD2	TRBV25-1	TRBJ2-1	NA	TGTGCCAGCAGCCGGACTAGCAGGAGTTACAATGAGCAGTTCTTC	CASSRTSRSYNEQFF
NA	TRBV13	TRBJ2-1	few	TGTGCCAGCAGCTTAGAAAGAACGGGGGTCTCCTACAATGAGCAGTTCTTC	CASSLERTGVSYNEQFF
TRBD2	TRBV20-1	TRBJ2-3	NA	TGCAGTGCTAGACCCCCACGGGAGGTGAATACGCAGTATTTT	CSARPPREVNTQYF
TRBD1	TRBV20-1	TRBJ1-6	NA	TGCAGTGCTAGAGCAGGGGGAGGGAGCTCCTATAATCCACCCCTCCACTTT	CSARAGGGSSYNPPLHF
NA	TRBV27	TRBJ1-2	few	TGTGCCAGCATCACATTACAGGGAGAAGGCTACACCTTC	CASITLQGEGYTF
NA	TRBV3-1	TRBJ2-3	few	TGTGCCAGCAGCAGGGTTTATGGAGATACGCAGTATTTT	CASSRVYGDTQYF
TRBD2	TRBV6-6	TRBJ2-3	NA	TGTGCCAGCAGTTACTCGAAACTAGCGGGAGGGGATACGCAGTATTTT	CASSYSKLAGGDTQYF
NA	TRBV14	TRBJ1-5	few	TGTGCCAGCAGCCATTTAGGGGTTAGCAATCAGCCCCAGCATTTT	CASSHLGVSNQPQHF
NA	TRBV29-1	TRBJ2-7	many	TGCAGCGTTGAGGGGGTAGCCTACGAGCAGTACTTC	CSVEGVAYEQYF
NA	TRBV3-1	TRBJ2-5	NA	TGTGCCAGCAGCCAAGGATACGGGGTAGTGGGTAAAGAGACCCAGTACTTC	CASSQGYGVVGKETQYF
NA	TRBV27	TRBJ1-1	NA	TGTGCCAGCAGCCTAGGTGAGGGGGACACTGAAGCTTTCTTT	CASSLGEGDTEAFF
TRBD2	TRBV12-3/TRBV12-4	TRBJ2-1	few	TGTGCCAGCTGTAGCGGGAGGGTCAATGAGCAGTTCTTC	CASCSGRVNEQFF
TRBD2	TRBV5-1	TRBJ2-3	NA	TGCGCCAGCAGCCCAAGGACCTTGGTAGGGAGGGGTGGTGCAGATACGCAGTATTTT	CASSPRTLVGRGGADTQYF
NA	TRBV5-1	TRBJ2-3	many	TGCGCCAGCTCCCCCTATCGCGGCGTGGGCACAGATACGCAGTATTTT	CASSPYRGVGTDTQYF
TRBD1	TRBV10-3	TRBJ2-7	NA	TGTGCCATCAGTGAGTCATGGACAGGGAAGGGCTCCTACGAGCAGTACTTC	CAISESWTGKGSYEQYF
NA	TRBV5-1	TRBJ2-7	NA	TGCGCCAGCAGCATAGCGGATATAACCTACGAGCAGTACTTC	CASSIADITYEQYF
NA	TRBV7-9	TRBJ1-5	many	TGTGCCAGCCGCCTGGGCCGAGTTTATAGCAATCAGCCCCAGCATTTT	CASRLGRVYSNQPQHF
NA	TRBV29-1	TRBJ2-7	few	TGCAGCTTTAACTCGAACTACGAGCAGTACTTC	CSFNSNYEQYF
TRBD2	TRBV6-6	TRBJ2-7	once	TGTGCCAGCAGTGCCGGGACTAGCGGGAGCGGTAATGAGCAGTACTTC	CASSAGTSGSGNEQYF
NA	TRBV27	TRBJ2-1	few	TGTGCCAGCAGCCGCCCCGGGCCCTTATCTTGGCAGTTCTTC	CASSRPGPLSWQFF
NA	TRBV12-3/TRBV12-4	TRBJ2-3	few	TGTGCCAGCAGCTACCACGATTCGGGCGATACGCAGTATTTT	CASSYHDSGDTQYF
NA	TRBV5-5	TRBJ1-5	few	TGTGCCAGCAGCTTGGAGGGTGAACAGCCCCAGCATTTT	CASSLEGEQPQHF
TRBD1	TRBV9	TRBJ2-4	few	TGTGCCAGCAGCGTTGACAGGGGGAGGAATGAGCAGTACTTC	CASSVDRGRNEQYF
NA	TRBV28	TRBJ2-1	NA	TGTGCCAGCAGGCTACAGGGTTCCTACGAGCAGTTCTTC	CASRLQGSYEQFF
TRBD2	TRBV4-2	TRBJ2-1	few	TGTGCCAGCAGCCAAGTAGCGGGCCTCTACAATGAGCAGTTCTTC	CASSQVAGLYNEQFF
NA	TRBV6-6	TRBJ1-4	NA	TGTGCCACACGCGGGCGGGCAACTAATGAAAAACTGTTTTTT	CATRGRATNEKLFF
TRBD2	TRBV4-2	TRBJ2-7	few	TGTGCCAGCAGCCCCAGCGGGAGTTCAGGGTACGAGCAGTACTTC	CASSPSGSSGYEQYF
NA	TRBV28	TRBJ2-7	NA	TGTGCCAGCAGTGCCCACAGGGTCCAATCCTACGAGCAGTACTTC	CASSAHRVQSYEQYF
TRBD2	TRBV20-1	TRBJ2-1	NA	TGCAGTGCTAGAATACTAGCGGGGGCCCGCTACAATGAGCAGTTCTTC	CSARILAGARYNEQFF
NA	TRBV9	TRBJ2-5	NA	TGTGCCAGCAGCGTAGCATATAGGACTCTCCAAGAGACCCAGTACTTC	CASSVAYRTLQETQYF
TRBD2	TRBV20-1	TRBJ2-1	few	TGCAGTGCTAGGGATGGTGGGAGGGCCGTCTACAATGAGCAGTTCTTC	CSARDGGRAVYNEQFF
TRBD1	TRBV20-1	TRBJ1-2	NA	TGCAGTGTCAGACAGGGTGGAAGATCGGGTTATGGCTACACCTTC	CSVRQGGRSGYGYTF
TRBD1	TRBV6-4	TRBJ2-7	NA	TGTGCCAGCAGTGGCCCCCCAGACAGGGCGTTCTCCTACGAGCAGTACTTC	CASSGPPDRAFSYEQYF
TRBD2	TRBV24-1	TRBJ2-1	NA	TGTGCCACCAGTGATTTGCCCACTAGCGGGAGGTGGAATGAGCAGTTCTTC	CATSDLPTSGRWNEQFF
TRBD1	TRBV20-1	TRBJ1-6	NA	TGCAGTCCTAAACAGGGGGCCCTTTCACCCCTCCACTTT	CSPKQGALSPLHF
TRBD2	TRBV6-6	TRBJ2-1	NA	TGTGCCAGCAGGTCTATACTAGCGGGGATTCACAATGAGCAGTTCTTC	CASRSILAGIHNEQFF
NA	TRBV4-2	TRBJ2-3	many	TGTGCCAGCAGCCAAGATCTGGAGGGCCACACAGATACGCAGTATTTT	CASSQDLEGHTDTQYF
TRBD2	TRBV4-1	TRBJ2-1	NA	TGCGCCAGCAGCCAAGTGTCTAGCGGGAGTGATGAGCAGTTCTTC	CASSQVSSGSDEQFF
NA	TRBV4-1	TRBJ2-1	many	TGCGCCAGCAGCCAAGCGGGCCGTAGCTCCTACAATGAGCAGTTCTTC	CASSQAGRSSYNEQFF
TRBD2	TRBV6-6	TRBJ2-7	NA	TGTGCCAGCAGTTACCCTCTAGCGGGACTACCCTACGAGCAGTACTTC	CASSYPLAGLPYEQYF